This T cell receptor beta chain emerged from a study of tumor-infiltrating lymphocytes in primary liver carcinoma (dated by TCRdb to about 2017). For the wider study: Hepatocellular carcinoma (four) or combined HCC and intrahepatic cholangiocarcinoma (one) was present in the five patients, who were three men and two women aged 30 to 69 years. Each sample produced roughly 3.5 to 7.5 million productive TCRbeta reads, and read depth showed no significant difference between tissue types. To link TCRbeta repertoire diversity to the local molecular phenotype, the 20 to 25 tumor region samples were profiled with Agilent mRNA microarrays. Reproducibility between technical replicate repertoires was high, with correlation coefficients above 0.95 and mean shared-clone rates approximately 0.9. A total of about 35 specimens from 5 patients went through TCRbeta repertoire sequencing, namely 25 tumor regions, 5 adjacent noncancerous liver tissues and 5 peripheral blood samples. TCRbeta repertoire sequencing, expression microarrays and whole-exome sequencing were combined in the study across five regions of each liver tumor, with adjacent normal tissue and blood also included. The five patients had tumors staged T1-T3 N0M0, with maximum diameters ranging from about 4.2 to 10 cm. Results the study describes overall, beyond this receptor: Since the samples were bulk and unsorted, there was no way to compare CD4+ and CD8+ T cell repertoires. A significantly larger repertoire fraction was made up by the top 250 clones in tumors than in blood (p = 0.039). Only about 7-25% of top clones were found in all five regions of a tumor, suggesting spatial heterogeneity of tumor-infiltrating T cells. Only 4 or 5 patients were included in the study, and the authors note that the findings should be validated in a larger study. Because sequencing covered only the TCR beta chain and unpaired alpha chains were not captured, true repertoire diversity is likely underestimated. Consistent with antigen-driven expansion, pairs of tumor regions showed higher repertoire overlap (mean roughly 35%) than either tumor-adjacent pairs (around 17%) or tumor-blood pairs (around 15%).

Starting from approximately 460 ng total RNA, TCRbeta-specific cDNA was produced by reverse transcription with a constant-region primer and ProtoScript II reverse transcriptase. Three nested multiplex PCR rounds, following a slightly modified ARM-PCR procedure, were used to build the TCRbeta libraries. Multiplex TRBV1-TRBV30 forward primers and a Cbeta reverse primer were used in the first two PCR rounds, each of which was run for about 10 cycles. Sample barcodes and Illumina adapters were attached in a final 25-cycle PCR using Deep VentR polymerase. Before sequencing, amplicons of 200-500 bp were gel-purified using a QIAquick gel extraction kit. TCRbeta amplicons were sequenced on an Illumina HiSeq 2500 with 250-bp paired-end reads. As for the original processing: Trimmomatic v0.33 was used to quality-trim the reads, and FLASH v1.2.11 was used to merge paired reads so that full CDR3 sequences could be recovered. MiGEC v1.2.1b assigned V, D and J germline segments to the rearranged TCRbeta sequences. Clonotype statistics and Shannon-Wiener diversity indices were computed with VDJtools v1.0.0. Except for diversity analysis, only each sample's 250 most abundant clonotypes were used in subsequent analyses to reduce sampling bias. Using fastp at Q25 and MiXCR, TCRdb reprocessed the public reads and kept productive beta chains. Each record represents a unique CDR3 protein, reported with the most common genes and DNA among its rows. These V and J calls derive from TCRdb rather than the authors' analysis. The sample profile shows 100,000 or so distinct CDR3 sequences; around 66% of them were found once. Clones ranked in the top ten supply around 10% of the sample.

Trimming costs V 6 bases and J 4 bases, and their ends lie 13 bases apart. The CDR3 contains 14 residues, cysteine and phenylalanine counted. The DNA shown is the 42-base CDR3, in frame from base 1. Without any cell sorting, total RNA and DNA were extracted together from around 18-30 mg of bulk tissue using the AllPrep DNA/RNA mini kit. Surgical resection was performed in China between 2015 and 2016 on four or five patients with histopathologically diagnosed primary liver carcinoma. At the time of sampling, the patients had chronic HBV infection and had not received any treatment. Each tumor was sampled at five spatially separated regions: the tumor centre plus the superior, inferior, left-lateral and right-lateral poles. Histology showed that every tumor sample contained more than 75% viable tumor cells. Fresh tumor and adjacent tissue pieces were bisected, with one half stored in RNAlater at -80 degrees C and the other half sent for histology.

This clonotype was detected many times. The specificity of this receptor is unknown. Base qualities are missing; no much larger clone stands one base away. Sequenced material: liver tumor tissue from sampling region 2. Taken with the paper, the label for cell subset or site translates to: tumor region T2, inferior pole. The receptor chain draws on TRBV12-3 or TRBV12-4 and TRBJ1-3; TRBD1 is possibly the D segment (5 matching bases). This TCR was sampled from a woman aged 60-70 years with primary liver carcinoma and hepatitis B virus infection. At the DNA level, the sequence is TGTGCCAGCAGGGGGGGGGGAGGCGGAAACACCATATATTTT. It encodes CASRGGGGGNTIYF.